Each of the 14 T cell receptor beta chains below was sequenced from the same sample in a study of technical replicates of blood from several donors. TCRdb keeps only in-frame clones here, not all; method: immunoSEQ multiplex PCR. The sample comprises around 84,000 clones, 95% to 98% of which are singletons, and approximately 0.15% rests with the top ten. The sample taken for sequencing was T cells isolated from PBMCs. The source of these receptors is a human donor in good health.

V gene TRBV7-9 combines with J gene TRBJ2-7; 10 nucleotides line up with TRBD2. Germline assignment: CDR1 SEHNR and CDR2 FQNEAQ (reference sequence). The junction had 9 bases not matched to a gene; V was cut back by 6 bases and J by 7 bases. This CDR3 contains 14 residues. The CDR3, as DNA: TGTGCCAGCAGTCGAGCGGGAGGGGAACTGGAGCAGTACTTC. As protein: CASSRAGGELEQYF.

This rearrangement joins TRBV4-2 to TRBJ1-6, with 9 bases fitting TRBD1. Germline CDR1 reads LGHNA; CDR2 reads YNFKEQ. The CDR3 consists of 15 residues. V was pared by 1 base and J by 10 bases, with 5 bases of the junction left unmatched. The CDR3 DNA follows: TGTGCCAGCAGCCAAGGGGGACAGGGTGTCTCACCCCTCCACTTT. This codes for CASSQGGQGVSPLHF.

V gene TRBV6-5 combines with J gene TRBJ2-7; D is perhaps TRBD2 (6 bases). V lost 5 bases, J lost 0 bases, and 14 bases lay in between. The CDR3 has 15 amino acids. CDR1 MNHEY and CDR2 SVGAGI come from the germline V gene. The CDR3 protein is CASSQTSYRSYEQYF. In DNA form, the CDR3 reads TGTGCCAGCAGTCAAACTAGCTATCGCTCCTACGAGCAGTACTTC.

This clone was seen just once. The rearrangement joins TRBV5-1 to TRBJ2-2; 14 positions agree with TRBD2. The ends lost 4 bases at V and 6 bases at J; junction bases unmatched: 5. The CDR3 has 16 amino acids. The germline V gene encodes CDR1 SGHRS and CDR2 YFSETQ. DNA for the CDR3: TGCGCCAGCAGCCCGGGACTAGCGGGAGTAGCCGGGGAGCTGTTTTTT. Protein product: CASSPGLAGVAGELFF.

The genes are TRBV4-1 and TRBJ2-3, with 8 bases aligning to TRBD1. CDR3 length equals 17 residues. Trimming took 1 base from V and 1 from J; bases not matched to a gene: 7. CDR1 is MGHRA, CDR2 YSYEKL, per germline. CDR3 sequence (DNA): TGCGCCAGCAGCCAAGGACCCGACAGGGGCGGCACAGATACGCAGTATTTT. Translating it yields CASSQGPDRGGTDTQYF.

This clone came up a few times. CDR3 sequence reads: CASGGLAHTGELFF. CDR3 nucleotides: TGTGCCAGCGGGGGACTAGCTCACACCGGGGAGCTGTTTTTT. The V gene is TRBV7-8, the J gene TRBJ2-2, with TRBD2 matching over 9 bases. The CDR3 extends over 14 amino acids. Germline values: CDR1 SGHVS, CDR2 FQNEAQ. V was clipped by 8 bases and J by 3 bases; unmatched bases: 4.

V is TRBV29-1 and J is TRBJ1-2; TRBD1 agrees at 7 bases. CDR1 SQVTM and CDR2 ANQGSEA come from the germline V gene. The length of the CDR3 is 14 residues. The V segment lost 5 bases and the J segment 0 bases; nucleotides outside the gene matches: 6. CDR3 bases: TGCAGCGTTATTAAGGGGGCGGCTAACTATGGCTACACCTTC. This gives the protein CSVIKGAANYGYTF.

The J gene is TRBJ1-5, the V gene TRBV29-1; 7 nucleotides line up with TRBD1. The CDR3 sequence is 14 residues long. Germline CDR1 SQVTM, CDR2 ANQGSEA. V dropped 6 bases and J dropped 2; count of bases not matched to a gene: 7. CDR3 sequence reads: CSVAQGVGNQPQHF. The CDR3 region has the DNA TGCAGCGTAGCCCAGGGGGTAGGCAATCAGCCCCAGCATTTT.

The chain combines TRBV15 with TRBJ2-2, with TRBD2 matching over 9 bases. V was pared by 8 bases and J by 4 bases, with 14 bases of the junction left unmatched. Germline loops: CDR1 LNHNV, CDR2 YYDKDF (reference sequence). The CDR3 extends over 17 amino acids. This CDR3 reads CATEASSGIGGTGELFF. The DNA of the CDR3 is TGTGCCACCGAAGCGTCTAGCGGGATTGGAGGCACCGGGGAGCTGTTTTTT.

The V gene is TRBV25-1, the J gene TRBJ1-2; TRBD1 aligns across 9 bases. Trimming removed 6 bases from V and 7 bases from J; junction bases left unmatched: 12. CDR1 MGHDK and CDR2 SYGVNS come from the germline V gene. The CDR3 is made up of 15 amino acids. As DNA, the CDR3 is TGTGCCAGCAGCGCCACAGGGGGCGGGTGGGGTGGCTACACCTTC. It encodes CASSATGGGWGGYTF.

The CDR3 nucleotides are TGTGCCAGCAGTGAAATGGGACAGGCCGCCTACGAGCAGTACTTC. This translates into CASSEMGQAAYEQYF. This rearrangement joins TRBV2 to TRBJ2-7; 8 positions agree with TRBD1. The CDR3 loop spans 15 amino acids. J gave up 2 bases and V 2 bases, and 5 bases lay outside the gene matches. The germline V gene has CDR1 SNHLY and CDR2 FYNNEI. Looking up the rest from reference TRBV2 and TRBJ2-7 gives the full variable domain: EPEVTQTPSHQVTQMGQEVILRCVPISNHLYFYWYRQILGQKVEFLVSFYNNEISEKSEIFDDQFSVERPDGSNFTLKIRSTKLEDSAMYFCASSEMGQAAYEQYFGPGTRLTVT.

V gene TRBV9 combines with J gene TRBJ2-1; 8 nucleotides align to TRBD2. Trimming took 4 bases from V and 6 from J; bases not matched to a gene: 6. Germline CDR1 reads SGDLS; CDR2 reads YYNGEE. The CDR3 totals 14 residues. DNA of the CDR3: TGTGCCAGCAGCTCCCGGGGGGGCGCCAATGAGCAGTTCTTC. Residues: CASSSRGGANEQFF.

The rearrangement links TRBV5-1 to TRBJ1-1; 11 bases agree with TRBD1. From germline, CDR1 is SGHRS and CDR2 YFSETQ. The CDR3 has 13 amino acids. Trimming took 7 bases from V and 2 from J; bases not matched to a gene: 1. The CDR3 region is CASGTGGNTEAFF. CDR3 in DNA: TGCGCCAGCGGGACAGGGGGTAACACTGAAGCTTTCTTT.

The chain is built from TRBV29-1 and TRBJ2-1; tentatively, D is TRBD1 (5 bases). The CDR3 runs to 13 residues. The germline V and J ends were trimmed by 0 bases and 7 bases, with 10 bases remaining between them. The germline V gene has CDR1 SQVTM and CDR2 ANQGSEA. As DNA, the CDR3 is TGCAGCGTTGAAGATCTCAGGGTGAATGAGCAGTTCTTC. Translating gives CSVEDLRVNEQFF.